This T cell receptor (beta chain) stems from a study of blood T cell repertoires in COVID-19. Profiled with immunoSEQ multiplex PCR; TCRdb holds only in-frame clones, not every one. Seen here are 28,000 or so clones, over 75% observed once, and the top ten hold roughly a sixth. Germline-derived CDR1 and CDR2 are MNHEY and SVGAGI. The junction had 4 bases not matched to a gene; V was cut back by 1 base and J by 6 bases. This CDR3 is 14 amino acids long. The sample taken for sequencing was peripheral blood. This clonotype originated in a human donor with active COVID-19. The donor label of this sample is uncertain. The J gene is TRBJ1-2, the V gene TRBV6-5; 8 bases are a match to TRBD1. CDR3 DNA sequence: TGTGCCAGCAGTTACTATGTGACAGGGGATGGCTACACCTTC. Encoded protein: CASSYYVTGDGYTF.